The source of this TCR beta chain is a study of blood T cell repertoires in COVID-19. The ends lost 6 bases at V and 7 bases at J; junction bases unmatched: 12. CDR3 length: 15 amino acids. Per the germline V gene, CDR1 is LNHDA and CDR2 is SQIVND (reference sequence). Profiled with immunoSEQ multiplex PCR; TCRdb holds only in-frame clones, not every one. This sample has roughly 400,000 clones, with around 90% found just once. Material: PBMCs or T cells enriched from blood (not recorded which). The chain links TRBV19 to TRBJ1-5, with 7 bases that match TRBD1. The TCR originated in a young man who had recovered from COVID-19. CDR3 sequence reads: CASSLDREINQPQHF. The CDR3 nucleotides read TGTGCCAGTAGCCTTGACAGGGAGATCAACCAGCCCCAGCATTTT.